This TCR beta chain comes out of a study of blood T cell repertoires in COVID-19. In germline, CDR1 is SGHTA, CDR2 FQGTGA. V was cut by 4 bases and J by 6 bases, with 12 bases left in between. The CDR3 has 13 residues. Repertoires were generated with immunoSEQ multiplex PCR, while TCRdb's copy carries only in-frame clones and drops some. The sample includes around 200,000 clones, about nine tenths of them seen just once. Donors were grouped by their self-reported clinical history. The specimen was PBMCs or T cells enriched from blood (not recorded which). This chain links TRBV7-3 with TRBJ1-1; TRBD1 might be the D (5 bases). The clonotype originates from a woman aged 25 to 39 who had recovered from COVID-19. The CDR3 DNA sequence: TGTGCCAGCAGCTCCACGGGGGTGTCTGAAGCTTTCTTT. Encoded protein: CASSSTGVSEAFF.